This paragraph reports one TCR beta chain. The sample originates from a study of blood T cell repertoires in COVID-19. The CDR3 is 15 amino acids. V shed 0 bases, J shed 7 bases, and the junction held 4 bases outside the gene matches. From germline, CDR1 is SGHNT and CDR2 YENEEA. The method was immunoSEQ multiplex PCR; TCRdb's version includes in-frame clones alone and lacks a portion of them. This sample has approximately 120,000 clones, with about nine tenths found just once. The chain recombines TRBV11-3 with TRBJ2-1; 9 bases are a match to TRBD1. This TCR was sampled from a human donor in a cohort sampled during active COVID-19. Sequenced sample: peripheral blood. The CDR3 spells CASSLEGQGRNEQFF. The CDR3, as DNA: TGTGCCAGCAGCTTAGAAGGACAGGGGCGGAATGAGCAGTTCTTC.